Listed below are T cell receptor beta chains from one sample, sequenced in a study of blood T cell repertoires in COVID-19. Profiling relied on immunoSEQ multiplex PCR, and the TCRdb table lists in-frame clones only, not all of them. This table has about 260,000 clones, roughly 86% appearing once. The sequencing input was peripheral blood. Source of these receptors: a man aged 35-49 years with active or convalescent COVID-19. Both conserved end residues are part of each CDR3. The order of the fields is clone size, D gene, J gene, V gene, CDR3 DNA, CDR3 protein. D genes are given only for firm matches. Part of the rows lack a size; the others show once, few, many or a class for expanded clones.

NA,TRBD1,TRBJ2-1,TRBV9,TGTGCCAGCAGCGTGGCGTCCGGGACAGATCTCAATGAGCAGTTCTTC,CASSVASGTDLNEQFF
NA,TRBD2,TRBJ2-3,TRBV3-1/TRBV3-2,TGTGCCAGCAGCCTACAGCGGGGGCCACGGGGCCGAGATACGCAGTATTTT,CASSLQRGPRGRDTQYF
NA,NA,TRBJ1-1,TRBV2,TGTGCCAGCAGGGAGGACGGGGTGAACACTGAAGCTTTCTTT,CASREDGVNTEAFF
NA,NA,TRBJ1-2,TRBV10-3,TGTGCCATCAGTGAGTCGACACTGAACTATGGCTACACCTTC,CAISESTLNYGYTF
NA,TRBD1,TRBJ1-2,TRBV2,TGTGCCAGCAATTTGGACAGGGGCTATGGCTACACCTTC,CASNLDRGYGYTF
NA,NA,TRBJ2-3,TRBV5-1,TGCGCCAGCAGCAGCAGGGGATTCACAGATACGCAGTATTTT,CASSSRGFTDTQYF
NA,NA,TRBJ1-6,TRBV30,TGTGCCTGGGACCGGGATAATTCACCCCTCCACTTT,CAWDRDNSPLHF
NA,NA,TRBJ1-6,TRBV28,TGTGCCAGCAGTCACCGACAGGAGAGCTCCTATAATTCACCCCTCCACTTT,CASSHRQESSYNSPLHF
NA,NA,TRBJ2-5,TRBV5-6,TGTGCCAGCAGCTCGTCGACAGACCAAGAGACCCAGTACTTC,CASSSSTDQETQYF
NA,NA,TRBJ2-4,TRBV3-1/TRBV3-2,TGTGCCAGCAGTGTCATCGCCGGTTTCGGAAACATTCAGTACTTC,CASSVIAGFGNIQYF
NA,NA,TRBJ1-5,TRBV24-1,TGTGCCACCAGTGACACAGGGTTCGGCAATCAGCCCCAGCATTTT,CATSDTGFGNQPQHF
NA,NA,TRBJ2-1,TRBV10-1,TGCGCCAGCAGTGAGTCGCCGGGGTATGGTCCTCTCTCCTACAATGAGCAGTTCTTC,CASSESPGYGPLSYNEQFF
NA,TRBD2,TRBJ2-5,TRBV30,TGTGCCTGGAATCCCCTAGCGGAAGAGACCCAGTACTTC,CAWNPLAEETQYF
NA,NA,TRBJ2-3,TRBV6-6,TGTGCCAGCAGTTACTCGATACTAGAGCTTGCTCGTACGCAGTATTTT,CASSYSILELARTQYF
NA,NA,TRBJ2-2,TRBV29-1,TGCAGCGCTGAGGGCCCGGACAAGGAAACCGGGGAGCTGTTTTTT,CSAEGPDKETGELFF
NA,NA,TRBJ2-3,TRBV9,TGTGCCAGCAGCGAGGACAGCCCTAGCACAGATACGCAGTATTTT,CASSEDSPSTDTQYF
NA,NA,TRBJ2-7,TRBV6-1,TGTGCCAGCAGTGAAGGCCCTACCACTGGGGCAGCCTACGAGCAGTACTTC,CASSEGPTTGAAYEQYF
NA,NA,TRBJ2-5,TRBV5-1,TGCGCCAGCAGCTTGGAAGGGGCAGGGTTACAAGAGACCCAGTACTTC,CASSLEGAGLQETQYF
NA,NA,TRBJ2-1,TRBV5-1,TGCGCCAGCAGCCGACCCCAGGGGAATGAGCAGTTCTTC,CASSRPQGNEQFF
few,NA,TRBJ2-6,TRBV7-9,TGTGCCAGCAGCGACGACAGAATAGCTGGGGCCAACGTCCTGACTTTC,CASSDDRIAGANVLTF
NA,NA,TRBJ1-5,TRBV6-1,TGTGCCAGCAGTGAAGCGGAAGACTTCGAGCCCCAGCATTTT,CASSEAEDFEPQHF
once,TRBD2,TRBJ2-1,TRBV7-9,TGTGCCAGCAGCTTAGGAGCGGGGGAGCAGTTCTTC,CASSLGAGEQFF